The following is a T cell receptor beta chain sequence with its context. Its target is not known. From RNA, the CDR3 regions of TCR beta chains were amplified and sequenced. In the first round, RT-PCR was carried out with HTBI primers, and a multiplex PCR formed the second round. MiXCR was run by TCRdb on the multiplex PCR reads, yielding one entry per CDR3 protein. The sample gives about 1.2 million distinct CDR3 sequences, 36% of which show up once; approximately 12% is in the top ten. These data belong to a study of Graves' ophthalmopathy and Graves' hyperthyroidism. Turning to the study itself: Stable hyperthyroidism denotes an absence of ophthalmopathy throughout 18 months of follow-up.

Clinical symptoms, serum thyroxine, TRAb, thyroid ultrasound and orbital computed tomography formed the basis of diagnosis. The study, taken as a whole, reports: For separating ophthalmopathy from stable hyperthyroidism, a 13-signature model gave 85% to 90% sensitivity and 65% to 82% specificity. The blood repertoire also included most expanded thyroid clonotypes above 0.001 frequency.

Germline V gene data show CDR1 as SNHLY and CDR2 as FYNNEI. This CDR3 is 14 amino acids long. V lost 2 bases and J lost 4, with 12 bases in between. This TCR derives from an adult man with Graves' hyperthyroidism. Sequencing was done on a sample of peripheral blood or thyroid tissue (not recorded which). This sequence joins TRBV2 and TRBJ2-7; no clear D. CDR3 loop: CASSETRPSYEQYF. Written as DNA, the CDR3 is TGTGCCAGCAGTGAAACTCGGCCTAGTTACGAGCAGTACTTC.